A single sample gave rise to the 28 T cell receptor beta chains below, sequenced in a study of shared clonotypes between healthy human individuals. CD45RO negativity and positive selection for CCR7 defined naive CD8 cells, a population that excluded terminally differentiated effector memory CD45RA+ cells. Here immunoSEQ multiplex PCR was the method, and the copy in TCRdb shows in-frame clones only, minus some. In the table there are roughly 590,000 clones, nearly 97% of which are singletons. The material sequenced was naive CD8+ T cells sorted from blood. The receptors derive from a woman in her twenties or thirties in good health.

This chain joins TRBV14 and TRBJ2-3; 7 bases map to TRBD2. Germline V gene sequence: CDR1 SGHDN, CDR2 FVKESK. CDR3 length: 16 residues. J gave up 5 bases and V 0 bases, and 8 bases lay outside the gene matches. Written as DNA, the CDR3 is TGTGCCAGCAGCCAAGATCACCTAGCGGAGGAAGATACGCAGTATTTT. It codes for CASSQDHLAEEDTQYF. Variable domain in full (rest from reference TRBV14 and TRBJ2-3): EAGVTQFPSHSVIEKGQTVTLRCDPISGHDNLYWYRRVMGKEIKFLLHFVKESKQDESGMPNNRFLAERTGGTYSTLKVQPAELEDSGVYFCASSQDHLAEEDTQYFGPGTRLTVL.

This chain's CDR3 is CASSLELGSGNTIYF. The CDR3 DNA reads TGTGCCAGCAGCTTAGAATTGGGATCTGGAAACACCATATATTTT. J is TRBJ1-3 and V is TRBV13; D remains ambiguous. CDR3 length: 15 residues. Per the germline V gene, CDR1 is PRHDT and CDR2 is FYEKMQ (reference sequence). Trimming left V 1 base short and J 1 base short, with 8 bases between.

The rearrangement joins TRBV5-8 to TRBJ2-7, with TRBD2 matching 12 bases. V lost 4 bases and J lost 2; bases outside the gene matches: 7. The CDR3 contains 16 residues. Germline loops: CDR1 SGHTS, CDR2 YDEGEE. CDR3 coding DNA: TGTGCCAGCAGCCCGACTAGCGGGGGCCGTACCTACGAGCAGTACTTC. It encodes CASSPTSGGRTYEQYF.

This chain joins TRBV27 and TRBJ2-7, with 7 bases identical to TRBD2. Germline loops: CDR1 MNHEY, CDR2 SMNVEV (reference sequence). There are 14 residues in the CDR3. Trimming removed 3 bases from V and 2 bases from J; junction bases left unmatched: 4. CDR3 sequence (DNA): TGTGCCAGCAGTTTTGGGACTAACGCCTACGAGCAGTACTTC. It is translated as CASSFGTNAYEQYF.

CDR3 amino acids: CASSVGTSASNEQFF. As DNA, the CDR3 is TGTGCCAGCAGCGTAGGGACTAGCGCCTCCAATGAGCAGTTCTTC. V and J are TRBV5-4 and TRBJ2-1; 10 bases map to TRBD2. Germline trimming cut 4 bases from V and 6 bases from J; bases unmatched to any gene: 7. Germline values: CDR1 SGHNT, CDR2 YYREEE (reference sequence). The CDR3 is 15 residues long.

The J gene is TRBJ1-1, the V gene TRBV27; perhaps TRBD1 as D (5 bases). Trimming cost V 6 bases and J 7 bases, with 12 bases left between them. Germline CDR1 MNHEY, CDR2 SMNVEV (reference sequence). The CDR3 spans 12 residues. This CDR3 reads CASSLPGGEAFF. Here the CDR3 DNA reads TGTGCCAGCAGCCTTCCGGGGGGTGAAGCTTTCTTT.

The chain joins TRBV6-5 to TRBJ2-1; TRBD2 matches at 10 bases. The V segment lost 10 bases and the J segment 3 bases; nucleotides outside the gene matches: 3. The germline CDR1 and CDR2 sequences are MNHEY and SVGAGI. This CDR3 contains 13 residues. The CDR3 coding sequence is TGTGCCACCGGGACTAGCGACTACAATGAGCAGTTCTTC. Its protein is CATGTSDYNEQFF.

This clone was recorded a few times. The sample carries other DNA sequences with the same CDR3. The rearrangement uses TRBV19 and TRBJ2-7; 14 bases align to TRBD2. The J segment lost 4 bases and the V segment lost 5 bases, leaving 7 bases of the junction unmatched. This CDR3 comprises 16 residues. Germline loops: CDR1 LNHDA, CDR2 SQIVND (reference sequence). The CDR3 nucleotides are TGTGCCAGTAGTGCTGGACTAGCGGGAGGCGGGTACGAGCAGTACTTC. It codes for CASSAGLAGGGYEQYF.

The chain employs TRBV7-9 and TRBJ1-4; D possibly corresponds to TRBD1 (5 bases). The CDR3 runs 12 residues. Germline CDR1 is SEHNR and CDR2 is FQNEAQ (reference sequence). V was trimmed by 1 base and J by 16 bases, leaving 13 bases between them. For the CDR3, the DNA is TGTGCCAGCAGCTTAGGGACAACTATGCCGTTTTTT. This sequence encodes CASSLGTTMPFF. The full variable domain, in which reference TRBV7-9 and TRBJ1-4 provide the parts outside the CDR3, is DTGVSQNPRHKITKRGQNVTFRCDPISEHNRLYWYRQTLGQGPEFLTYFQNEAQLEKSRLLSDRFSAERPKGSFSTLEIQRTEQGDSAMYLCASSLGTTMPFFGSGTQLSVL.

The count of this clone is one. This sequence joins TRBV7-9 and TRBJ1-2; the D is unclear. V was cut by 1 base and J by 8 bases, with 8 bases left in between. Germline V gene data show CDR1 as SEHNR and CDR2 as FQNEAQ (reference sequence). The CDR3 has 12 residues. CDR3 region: CASSLGGRGYTF. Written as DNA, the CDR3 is TGTGCCAGCAGCTTAGGTGGACGGGGCTACACCTTC.

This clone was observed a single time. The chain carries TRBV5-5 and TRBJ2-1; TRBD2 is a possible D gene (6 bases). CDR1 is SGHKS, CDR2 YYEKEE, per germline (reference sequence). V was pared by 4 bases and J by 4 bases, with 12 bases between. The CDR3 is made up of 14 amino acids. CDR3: CASSPSLAYNEQFF. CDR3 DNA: TGTGCCAGCAGCCCCTCCCTAGCGTACAATGAGCAGTTCTTC. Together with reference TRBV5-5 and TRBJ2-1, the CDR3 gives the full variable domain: DAGVTQSPTHLIKTRGQQVTLRCSPISGHKSVSWYQQVLGQGPQFIFQYYEKEERGRGNFPDRFSARQFPNYSSELNVNALLLGDSALYLCASSPSLAYNEQFFGPGTRLTVL.

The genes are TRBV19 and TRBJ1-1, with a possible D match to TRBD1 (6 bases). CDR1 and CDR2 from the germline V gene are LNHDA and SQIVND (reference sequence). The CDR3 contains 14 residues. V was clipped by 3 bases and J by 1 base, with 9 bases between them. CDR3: CASSIRDTNTEAFF. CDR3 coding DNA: TGTGCCAGTAGTATCCGGGACACGAACACTGAAGCTTTCTTT.

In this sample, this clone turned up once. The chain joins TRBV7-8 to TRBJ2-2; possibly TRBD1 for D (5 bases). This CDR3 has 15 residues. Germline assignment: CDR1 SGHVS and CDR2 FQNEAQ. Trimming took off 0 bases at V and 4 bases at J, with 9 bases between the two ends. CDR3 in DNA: TGTGCCAGCAGCTTAGCCCAGGGAAGCACCGGGGAGCTGTTTTTT. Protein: CASSLAQGSTGELFF.

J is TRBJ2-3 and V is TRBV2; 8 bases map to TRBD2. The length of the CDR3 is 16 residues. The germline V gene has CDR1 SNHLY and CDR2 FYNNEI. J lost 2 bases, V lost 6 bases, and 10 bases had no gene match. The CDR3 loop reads CASSYSGTRYTDTQYF. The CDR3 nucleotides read TGTGCCAGCAGCTATAGCGGGACGAGATACACAGATACGCAGTATTTT.

In DNA form, the CDR3 reads TGTGCCCTGAGCTCTGGGGCCAACGTCCTGACTTTC. It yields the protein CALSSGANVLTF. The chain recombines TRBV19 with TRBJ2-6, with D uncertain. Trimming removed 11 bases from V and 0 bases from J, with 5 bases in between. Germline CDR1 and CDR2: LNHDA and SQIVND (reference sequence). This CDR3 has 12 amino acids.

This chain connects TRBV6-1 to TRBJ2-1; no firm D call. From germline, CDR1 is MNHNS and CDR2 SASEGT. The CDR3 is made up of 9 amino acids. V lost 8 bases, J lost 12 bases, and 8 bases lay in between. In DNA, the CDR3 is TGTGCCAGCGGCCTAGTGCAGTTCTTC. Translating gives CASGLVQFF.

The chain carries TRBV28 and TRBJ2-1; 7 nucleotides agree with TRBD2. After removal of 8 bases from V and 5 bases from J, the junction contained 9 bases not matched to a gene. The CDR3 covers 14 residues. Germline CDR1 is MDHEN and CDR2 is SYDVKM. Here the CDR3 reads CASGDRDYNNEQFF. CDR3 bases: TGTGCCAGCGGGGACCGGGACTACAACAATGAGCAGTTCTTC.

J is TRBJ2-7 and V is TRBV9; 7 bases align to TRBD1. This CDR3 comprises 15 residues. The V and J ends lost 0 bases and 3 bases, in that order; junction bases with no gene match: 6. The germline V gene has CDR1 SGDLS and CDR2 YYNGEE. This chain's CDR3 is CASSVGQGFGYEQYF. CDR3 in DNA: TGTGCCAGCAGCGTAGGACAGGGTTTTGGCTACGAGCAGTACTTC. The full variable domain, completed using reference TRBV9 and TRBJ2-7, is DSGVTQTPKHLITATGQRVTLRCSPRSGDLSVYWYQQSLDQGLQFLIQYYNGEERAKGNILERFSAQQFPDLHSELNLSSLELGDSALYFCASSVGQGFGYEQYFGPGTRLTVT.

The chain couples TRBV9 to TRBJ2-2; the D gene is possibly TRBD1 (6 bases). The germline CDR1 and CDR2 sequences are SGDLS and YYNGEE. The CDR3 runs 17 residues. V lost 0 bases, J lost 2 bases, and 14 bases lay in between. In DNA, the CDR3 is TGTGCCAGCAGCGTAGTATTCGGGACACTTAACACCGGGGAGCTGTTTTTT. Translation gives CASSVVFGTLNTGELFF.

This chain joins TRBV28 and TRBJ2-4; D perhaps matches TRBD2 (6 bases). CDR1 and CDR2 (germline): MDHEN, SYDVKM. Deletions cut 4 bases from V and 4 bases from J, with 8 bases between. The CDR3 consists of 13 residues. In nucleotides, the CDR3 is TGTGCCAGCAGTTGGGACTCGAAAAACATTCAGTACTTC. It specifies CASSWDSKNIQYF.

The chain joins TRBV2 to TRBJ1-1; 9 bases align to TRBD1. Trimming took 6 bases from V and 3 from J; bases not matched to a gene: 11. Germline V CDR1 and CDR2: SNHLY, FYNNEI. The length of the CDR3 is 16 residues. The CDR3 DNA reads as TGTGCCAGCAGGCCGGGACAGGGAGTCTTGGACACTGAAGCTTTCTTT. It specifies CASRPGQGVLDTEAFF.

CDR3 protein: CASRDWRNTEAFF. The CDR3 coding sequence is TGTGCCAGCCGGGACTGGAGGAACACTGAAGCTTTCTTT. This chain uses TRBV5-4 with TRBJ1-1; tentative D call: TRBD1 (5 bases). This CDR3 region has 13 residues. Trimming pared 7 bases from V and 1 base from J, leaving 11 bases between. From germline, CDR1 is SGHNT and CDR2 YYREEE (reference sequence).

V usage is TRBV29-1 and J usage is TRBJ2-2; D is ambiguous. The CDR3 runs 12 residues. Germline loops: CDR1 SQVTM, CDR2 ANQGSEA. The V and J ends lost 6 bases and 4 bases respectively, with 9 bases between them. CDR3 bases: TGCAGCGTCGATGCAGCCACCGGGGAGCTGTTTTTT. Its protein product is CSVDAATGELFF.

The CDR3: CATTTGVRANEKLFF. CDR3 DNA: TGTGCCACCACCACAGGGGTTCGGGCTAATGAAAAACTGTTTTTT. The J gene is TRBJ1-4, the V gene TRBV15; 7 bases align to TRBD1. CDR1 and CDR2 from the germline V gene are LNHNV and YYDKDF (reference sequence). J lost 3 bases, V lost 7 bases, and 8 bases had no gene match. The CDR3 has 15 residues.

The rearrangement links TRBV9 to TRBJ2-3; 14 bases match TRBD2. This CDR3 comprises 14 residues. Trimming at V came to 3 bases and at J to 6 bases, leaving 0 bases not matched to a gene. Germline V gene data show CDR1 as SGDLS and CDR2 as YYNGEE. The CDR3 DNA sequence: TGTGCCAGCAGCGGGACTAGCGGGAGGGATACGCAGTATTTT. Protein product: CASSGTSGRDTQYF.

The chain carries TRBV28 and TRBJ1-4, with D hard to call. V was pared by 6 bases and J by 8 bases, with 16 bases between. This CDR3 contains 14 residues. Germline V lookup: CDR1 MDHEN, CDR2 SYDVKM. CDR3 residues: CASSRPLTGEKLFF. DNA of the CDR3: TGTGCCAGCAGCCGTCCCCTTACGGGCGAAAAACTGTTTTTT.

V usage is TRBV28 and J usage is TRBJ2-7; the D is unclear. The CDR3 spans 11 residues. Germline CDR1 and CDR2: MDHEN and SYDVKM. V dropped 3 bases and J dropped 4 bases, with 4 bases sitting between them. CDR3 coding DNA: TGTGCCAGCAGTTTCTGGTACGAGCAGTACTTC. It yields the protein CASSFWYEQYF. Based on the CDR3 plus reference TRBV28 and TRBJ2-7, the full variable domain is DVKVTQSSRYLVKRTGEKVFLECVQDMDHENMFWYRQDPGLGLRLIYFSYDVKMKEKGDIPEGYSVSREKKERFSLILESASTNQTSMYLCASSFWYEQYFGPGTRLTVT.

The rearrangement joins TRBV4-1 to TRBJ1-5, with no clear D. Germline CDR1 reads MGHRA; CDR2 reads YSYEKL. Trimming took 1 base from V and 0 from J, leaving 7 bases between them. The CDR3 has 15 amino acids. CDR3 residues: CASSQGLYSNQPQHF. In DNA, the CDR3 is TGCGCCAGCAGCCAAGGTCTCTATAGCAATCAGCCCCAGCATTTT.